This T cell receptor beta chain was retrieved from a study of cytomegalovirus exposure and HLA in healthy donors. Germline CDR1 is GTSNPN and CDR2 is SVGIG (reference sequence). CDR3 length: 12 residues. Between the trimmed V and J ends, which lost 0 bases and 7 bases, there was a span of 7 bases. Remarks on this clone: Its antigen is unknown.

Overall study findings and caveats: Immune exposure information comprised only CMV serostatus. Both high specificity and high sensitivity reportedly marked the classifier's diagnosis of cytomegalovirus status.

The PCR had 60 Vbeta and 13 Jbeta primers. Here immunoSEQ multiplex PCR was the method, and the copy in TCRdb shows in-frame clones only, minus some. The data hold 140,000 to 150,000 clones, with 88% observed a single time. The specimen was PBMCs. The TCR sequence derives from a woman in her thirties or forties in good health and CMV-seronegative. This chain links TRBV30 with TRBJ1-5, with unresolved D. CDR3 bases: TGTGCCTGGAGTGTTGCGGAACAGCCCCAGCATTTT. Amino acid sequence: CAWSVAEQPQHF.